One T cell receptor beta chain is described in this entry. Its recognized antigen is unknown. No much larger clonotype is one base removed from it; base qualities were not supplied. These data are taken from a study of PD-L1 blockade in urothelial cancer (TCRdb year 2017). In the study overall: Every patient began therapy at some point between 2013 and 2015 and was given atezolizumab 1,200 mg intravenously every 3 weeks. An ECOG performance status of 0 or 1 was recorded for the patients, and 0 to 3 prior chemotherapy regimens had been received by the patients. The study, an exploratory multi-omic analysis, examined somatic, immune and clinical correlates of response to PD-L1 blockade with atezolizumab in urothelial cancer. About 90% of the 29 patients were identified as males with urothelial cancer of bladder origin, and a prior smoking history was reported by 18 of 29 patients. Durable clinical benefit was defined as a progression-free survival longer than 6 months, and TCR features were additionally tested against progression-free survival and overall survival. Blood samples were analyzed 3 weeks after the start of treatment (second dose) and 6 weeks after the start of treatment. Blood samples gave median yields of approximately 130,000 T cells and 65,000 to 85,000 unique TCRs, along with a median clonality of around 0.08. Pretreatment tumor samples, along with matched peripheral blood serially collected before and after atezolizumab treatment, were subjected to TCR sequencing. Pretreatment blood TCR-seq was available for twenty-nine patients, at least one posttreatment blood collection was obtained for 25 or so patients, and tumor TCR-seq was available for 25 or so patients. Durable clinical benefit was achieved by nine patients but not by the remaining 20. In the same patients who had TCR sequencing, pretreatment tumors also underwent whole exome sequencing and RNA sequencing.

The germline V gene provides CDR1 MDHEN and CDR2 SYDVKM. The CDR3 numbers 14 residues from cysteine through phenylalanine. Solely the CDR3 DNA is kept, with 42 bases framed from the first base. V loses 3 bases of germline sequence and J loses 7 bases, and the interval between the two ends is 13 bases. The time point label of this sample denotes: pretreatment peripheral blood. The cohort comprised 30 or so patients with locally advanced or metastatic urothelial carcinoma treated at Memorial Sloan Kettering on a trial protocol. Peripheral blood mononuclear cells were collected pretreatment and during treatment, with between 1 and 8 total time points obtained per patient. The Qiagen DNeasy Blood extraction kit was used to purify genomic DNA from total PBMCs and tumor samples. PBMCs were collected pretreatment and during treatment, and were isolated and stored as previously described. Summary of the overall study and its limitations: Improved progression-free and overall survival was found to be associated with pretreatment peripheral blood TCR clonality below the median. Among patients with durable benefit, tumor-associated TCR clones showed greater expansion in peripheral blood 3 weeks after treatment started (n ≈ 20, p = 0.022). Because the sample size was small (n ≈ 30) and many exploratory analyses were performed, the results are intended to be hypothesis-generating.

Each PCR received spiked-in synthetic TCR analog templates so that absolute template abundance could be estimated from read counts. TCRbeta CDR3 regions were amplified from genomic DNA with bias-controlled V and J gene primers using the immunoSEQ assay. Sequencing of rearranged TCRbeta segments was performed at approximately 20X coverage. The paper's processing steps were these. Clustering was used to correct sequencing errors, and CDR3s were annotated against IMGT so that V, D and J genes could be assigned. Out-of-frame and stop-codon sequences were excluded, and only productive TCRbeta rearrangements were used in downstream analyses. To compute clonality, Shannon entropy was normalized by the log of the number of unique productive sequences and then subtracted from one. Clones differing between time points or between blood and tumor were identified using Fisher's exact test with Benjamini-Hochberg correction, with an adjusted p below 0.01 applied as the threshold. TCRdb took over this immuneACCESS table, retaining in-frame rearrangements with V and J assigned. Such tables are incomplete; in checked studies, under half of the missing clones stem from an unresolved V gene, and the remainder is unexplained. V and J calls and clone size are copied from that table; D and trimming were computed from the DNA. The sample table records about 43,000 clones; around 84% of these occur just once. Clones ranked in the top ten supply under 20% of the sample.

This sequence uses TRBV28 and TRBJ1-5, with no D gene named confidently. The TCR sequence derives from a man aged 60 to 75 with urothelial cancer. Sequencing used PBMCs, obtained around atezolizumab (anti-PD-L1) treatment. The CDR3 region reads CASSFRGGSQPQHF. The DNA sequence follows: TGTGCCAGCAGTTTTCGGGGAGGCTCGCAGCCCCAGCATTTT.